Here is one T cell receptor (beta chain) with its context. What it recognizes is unknown. The sample holds other DNA sequences that translate to the same CDR3. Template for every sorted-subset replicate PCR totaled approximately 0.2 ug DNA, roughly 30,000 T cell genomes. Clones were sequenced by immunoSEQ multiplex PCR, and TCRdb holds only the in-frame ones, with some missing. The data contain 2 million to 2.5 million clones, 90% to 96% of them singletons. The sample comes from a study of shared clonotypes between healthy human individuals. Findings and caveats of the study: Clonotypes which were not shared had lower generation probabilities than clonotypes that all four donors shared. Researchers sampled only blood; tissue repertoires likely differ.

Germline V gene data show CDR1 as SGHDT and CDR2 as YYEEEE. CDR3 size: 11 residues. V gave up 4 bases and J gave up 3 bases, with 4 bases separating them. The source of this sequence is a man younger than 35 in good health. Sequenced input: naive CD4+ T cells sorted from blood. Subset specified: CD45RA+ positively selected. V and J are TRBV5-6 and TRBJ2-5; no clear D. DNA for the CDR3: TGTGCCAGCAGCGTGAAAGAGACCCAGTACTTC. Its translation is CASSVKETQYF.